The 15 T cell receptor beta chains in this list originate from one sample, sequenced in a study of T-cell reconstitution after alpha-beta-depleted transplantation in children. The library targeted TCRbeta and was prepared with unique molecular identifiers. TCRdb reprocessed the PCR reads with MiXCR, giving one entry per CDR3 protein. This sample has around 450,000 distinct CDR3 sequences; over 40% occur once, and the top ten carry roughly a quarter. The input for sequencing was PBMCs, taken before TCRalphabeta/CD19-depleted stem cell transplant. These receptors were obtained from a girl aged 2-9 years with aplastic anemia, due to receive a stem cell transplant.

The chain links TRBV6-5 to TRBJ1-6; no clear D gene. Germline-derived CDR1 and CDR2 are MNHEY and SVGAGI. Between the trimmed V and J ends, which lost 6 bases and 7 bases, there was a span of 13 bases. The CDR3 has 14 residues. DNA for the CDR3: TGTGCCAGCAGACGACCGGGAGGGAATTCACCCCTCCACTTT. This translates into CASRRPGGNSPLHF.

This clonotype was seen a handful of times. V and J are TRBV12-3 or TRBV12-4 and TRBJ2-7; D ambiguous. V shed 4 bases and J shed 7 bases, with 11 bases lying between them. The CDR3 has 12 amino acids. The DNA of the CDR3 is TGTGCCAGCAGTTCTCCTCCTTGGGAGCAGTACTTC. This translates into CASSSPPWEQYF.

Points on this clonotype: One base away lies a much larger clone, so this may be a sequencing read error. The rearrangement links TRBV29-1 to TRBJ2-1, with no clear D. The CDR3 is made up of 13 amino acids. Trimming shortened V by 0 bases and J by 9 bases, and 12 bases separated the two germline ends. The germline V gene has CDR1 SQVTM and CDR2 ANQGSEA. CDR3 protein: CSVEEDPGSEQFF. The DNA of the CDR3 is TGCAGCGTTGAAGAAGACCCCGGAAGTGAGCAGTTCTTC.

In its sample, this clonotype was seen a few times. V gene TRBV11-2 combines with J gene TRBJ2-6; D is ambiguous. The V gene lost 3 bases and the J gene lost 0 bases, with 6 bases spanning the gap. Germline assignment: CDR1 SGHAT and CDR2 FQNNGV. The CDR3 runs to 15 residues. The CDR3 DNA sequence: TGTGCCAGCAGCTTCGGGTCCTCTGGGGCCAACGTCCTGACTTTC. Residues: CASSFGSSGANVLTF.

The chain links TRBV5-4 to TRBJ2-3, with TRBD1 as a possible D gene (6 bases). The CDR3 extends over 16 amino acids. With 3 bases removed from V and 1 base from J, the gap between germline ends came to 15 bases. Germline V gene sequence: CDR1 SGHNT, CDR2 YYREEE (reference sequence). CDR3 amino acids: CASSSQTGLGTDTQYF. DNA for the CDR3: TGTGCCAGCAGCTCTCAAACAGGGTTAGGCACAGATACGCAGTATTTT.

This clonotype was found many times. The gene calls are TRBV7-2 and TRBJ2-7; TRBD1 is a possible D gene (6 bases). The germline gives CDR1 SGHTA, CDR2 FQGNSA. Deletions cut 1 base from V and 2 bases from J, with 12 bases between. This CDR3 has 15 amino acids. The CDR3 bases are TGTGCCAGCAGCTTAGTTGGGGACACAGCCTACGAGCAGTACTTC. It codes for CASSLVGDTAYEQYF.

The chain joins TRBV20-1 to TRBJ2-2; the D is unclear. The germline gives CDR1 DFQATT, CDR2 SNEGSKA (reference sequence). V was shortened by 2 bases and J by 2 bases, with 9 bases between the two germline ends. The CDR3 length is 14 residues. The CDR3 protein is CSARPNLNTGELFF. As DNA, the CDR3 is TGCAGTGCTAGACCGAATCTCAACACCGGGGAGCTGTTTTTT.

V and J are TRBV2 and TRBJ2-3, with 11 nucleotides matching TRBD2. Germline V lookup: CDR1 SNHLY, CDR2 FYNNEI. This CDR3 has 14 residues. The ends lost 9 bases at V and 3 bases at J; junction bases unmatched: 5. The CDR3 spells CARASGRKTDTQYF. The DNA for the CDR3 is TGTGCCAGAGCTAGCGGGAGGAAAACAGATACGCAGTATTTT.

The CDR3 protein is CAWSPQGYEQYF. The CDR3 nucleotides are TGTGCCTGGAGTCCACAGGGTTACGAGCAGTACTTC. The chain combines TRBV30 with TRBJ2-7; D perhaps matches TRBD1 (6 bases). Germline V gene data show CDR1 as GTSNPN and CDR2 as SVGIG (reference sequence). The germline V and J ends were trimmed by 2 bases and 4 bases, with 9 bases remaining between them. This CDR3 spans 12 amino acids.

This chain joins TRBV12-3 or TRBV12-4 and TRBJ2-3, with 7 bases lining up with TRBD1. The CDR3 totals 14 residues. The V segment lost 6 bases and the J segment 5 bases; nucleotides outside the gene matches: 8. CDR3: CASRPTGYGDTQYF. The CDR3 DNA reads TGTGCCAGCAGGCCGACAGGGTATGGAGATACGCAGTATTTT.

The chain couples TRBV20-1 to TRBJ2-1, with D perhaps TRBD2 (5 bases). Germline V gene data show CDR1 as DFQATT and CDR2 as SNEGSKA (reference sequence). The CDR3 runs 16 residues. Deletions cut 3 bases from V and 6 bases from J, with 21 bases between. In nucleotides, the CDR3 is TGCAGTGCTAGCGGCCGGCTAGCCCTAGAAATCAATGAGCAGTTCTTC. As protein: CSASGRLALEINEQFF.

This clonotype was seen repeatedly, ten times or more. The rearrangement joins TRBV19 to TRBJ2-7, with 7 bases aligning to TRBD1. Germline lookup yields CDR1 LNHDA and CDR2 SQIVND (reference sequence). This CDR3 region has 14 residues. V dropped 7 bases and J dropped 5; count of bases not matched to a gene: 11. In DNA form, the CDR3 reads TGTGCCAGTATTGGTAGAGGGACAGCAAACGAGCAGTACTTC. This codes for CASIGRGTANEQYF.

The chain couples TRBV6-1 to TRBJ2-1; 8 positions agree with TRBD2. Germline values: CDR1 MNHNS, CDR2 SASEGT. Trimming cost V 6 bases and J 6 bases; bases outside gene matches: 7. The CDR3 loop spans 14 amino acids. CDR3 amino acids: CASSDGGAGNEQFF. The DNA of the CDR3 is TGTGCCAGCAGCGACGGGGGGGCCGGCAATGAGCAGTTCTTC.

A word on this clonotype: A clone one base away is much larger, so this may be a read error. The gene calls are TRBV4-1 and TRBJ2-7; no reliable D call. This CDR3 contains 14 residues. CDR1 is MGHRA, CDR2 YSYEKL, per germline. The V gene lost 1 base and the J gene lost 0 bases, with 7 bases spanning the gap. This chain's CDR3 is CASSQGHFSYEQYF. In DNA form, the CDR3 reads TGCGCCAGCAGCCAAGGACACTTCTCCTACGAGCAGTACTTC.

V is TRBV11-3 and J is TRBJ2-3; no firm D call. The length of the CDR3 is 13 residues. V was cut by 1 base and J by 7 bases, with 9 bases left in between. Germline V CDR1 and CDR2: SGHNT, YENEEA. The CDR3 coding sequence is TGTGCCAGCAGCTTAGTGGGCATACATACGCAGTATTTT. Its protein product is CASSLVGIHTQYF.